This is a list of T cell receptor beta chains from one sample in a study of blood T cell repertoires in COVID-19. Assay: immunoSEQ multiplex PCR; the TCRdb copy retains only in-frame clones and omits some. Of 110,000 to 150,000 clones detected, about four fifths appear once; the ten largest clones hold about 7%. The sequenced material came from peripheral blood. All receptors derive from a human donor in a cohort sampled during active COVID-19. The CDR3 runs from the conserved cysteine through the conserved F or W. D genes are given only for firm matches. Clone size, where shown, is once, few, many, or a class for clones that have expanded.

clone_size: .
j_call: TRBJ2-2
d_call: TRBD1
v_call: TRBV30
cdr3_aa: CAWAFGGTGGTGELFF
cdr3_nt: TGTGCCTGGGCCTTCGGAGGGACAGGGGGCACCGGGGAGCTGTTTTTT

clone_size: once
j_call: TRBJ2-1
d_call: .
v_call: TRBV5-1
cdr3_aa: CASSLHGGNEQFF
cdr3_nt: TGCGCCAGCAGCTTACACGGGGGCAATGAGCAGTTCTTC

clone_size: few
j_call: TRBJ1-5
d_call: TRBD1
v_call: TRBV15
cdr3_aa: CATSRFVGTGVLSNQPQHF
cdr3_nt: TGTGCCACCAGCAGATTTGTGGGGACAGGAGTCCTTAGCAATCAGCCCCAGCATTTT

clone_size: .
j_call: TRBJ2-7
d_call: .
v_call: TRBV29-1
cdr3_aa: CSVGSAYEQYF
cdr3_nt: TGCAGCGTGGGTAGCGCCTACGAGCAGTACTTC

clone_size: .
j_call: TRBJ1-2
d_call: .
v_call: TRBV29-1
cdr3_aa: CSAPRGDGYTF
cdr3_nt: TGCAGCGCCCCTCGGGGGGATGGCTACACCTTC

clone_size: .
j_call: TRBJ2-4
d_call: .
v_call: TRBV2
cdr3_aa: CASSAENIQYF
cdr3_nt: TGTGCCAGCAGTGCTGAAAACATTCAGTACTTC

clone_size: .
j_call: TRBJ2-7
d_call: TRBD1
v_call: TRBV7-3
cdr3_aa: CASSGTVPSSYEQYF
cdr3_nt: TGTGCCAGCAGCGGGACAGTGCCGAGCTCCTACGAGCAGTACTTC

clone_size: many
j_call: TRBJ1-5
d_call: TRBD1
v_call: TRBV6-5
cdr3_aa: CASSRDRGFNQPQHF
cdr3_nt: TGTGCCAGCAGTCGTGACAGGGGGTTTAATCAGCCCCAGCATTTT

clone_size: .
j_call: TRBJ2-7
d_call: .
v_call: TRBV3-1/TRBV3-2
cdr3_aa: CASSQTPSPRTVAYEQYF
cdr3_nt: TGTGCCAGCAGCCAAACCCCAAGCCCTCGGACAGTGGCCTACGAGCAGTACTTC

clone_size: .
j_call: TRBJ2-2
d_call: .
v_call: TRBV30
cdr3_aa: CAWRGAGVTGELFF
cdr3_nt: TGTGCCTGGAGGGGGGCAGGGGTGACCGGGGAGCTGTTTTTT

clone_size: .
j_call: TRBJ1-4
d_call: .
v_call: TRBV2
cdr3_aa: CASSSQGLELFF
cdr3_nt: TGTGCCAGCAGCTCCCAGGGCTTGGAACTGTTTTTT

clone_size: .
j_call: TRBJ2-3
d_call: .
v_call: TRBV29-1
cdr3_aa: CSAGPWRTDTQYF
cdr3_nt: TGCAGCGCGGGACCCTGGCGCACAGATACGCAGTATTTT

clone_size: .
j_call: TRBJ2-3
d_call: .
v_call: TRBV6-5
cdr3_aa: CASTGGNTDTQYF
cdr3_nt: TGTGCCAGCACAGGGGGGAACACAGATACGCAGTATTTT

clone_size: .
j_call: TRBJ2-7
d_call: .
v_call: TRBV28
cdr3_aa: CASSLGPRVSEQYF
cdr3_nt: TGTGCCAGCAGTTTGGGCCCCCGAGTCTCCGAGCAGTACTTC

clone_size: .
j_call: TRBJ2-7
d_call: .
v_call: TRBV4-1
cdr3_aa: CASSQSTGEQYF
cdr3_nt: TGCGCCAGCAGCCAGTCGACCGGGGAGCAGTACTTC

clone_size: .
j_call: TRBJ2-1
d_call: .
v_call: TRBV9
cdr3_aa: CASARGALNENEQFF
cdr3_nt: TGTGCCAGCGCTAGGGGTGCCCTCAATGAGAATGAGCAGTTCTTC

clone_size: .
j_call: TRBJ2-6
d_call: .
v_call: TRBV7-3
cdr3_aa: CASSLIGAGANVLTF
cdr3_nt: TGTGCCAGCAGCCTAATAGGGGCAGGGGCCAACGTCCTGACTTTC